Given below is one TCR beta chain in context. Antigen unknown. This sample was included in a study of OX40 agonist ivuxolimab in advanced cancers. Across the whole study: Three patients had partial responses: one hepatocellular carcinoma, two cutaneous melanoma. General study findings and limits: The study found that CD8+ T cells averaged more expanded clones than CD4+. Dose levels from 0.1 to 3.0 mg/kg saw CD4+ and CD8+ blood T cells expand clonally by week 6. Antigen specificity was not determined for the expanded peripheral T cells.

The assay was immunoSEQ multiplex PCR, and TCRdb's table has in-frame clones only and misses some. The sample holds roughly 98,000 clones; approximately 80% are singletons and the top ten take more than 1.4%. This CDR3 has 15 residues. Germline V CDR1 and CDR2: LNHDA, SQIVND (reference sequence). J gave up 1 base and V 4 bases, and 4 bases lay outside the gene matches. The chain combines TRBV19 with TRBJ1-3, with 7 bases matching TRBD1. This specimen consisted of CD4+ or CD8+ T cells sorted from blood, obtained in a trial of the OX40 agonist ivuxolimab. This clonotype originated in an adult with an advanced solid tumor such as melanoma, head and neck, liver or kidney cancer. The CDR3 bases are TGTGCCAGTAGTACTACGACAGGGTCTGGAAACACCATATATTTT. Encoded protein: CASSTTTGSGNTIYF.